A selection of T cell receptor beta chains follows, all from one sample in a study of blood T cells in healthy people across ages. TCRdb used MiXCR to reprocess the 5' RACE reads, holding one entry per CDR3 protein. The table includes 1.5 million to 2 million distinct CDR3 sequences, about 50% detected once. Sequences were obtained from blood. These receptors came from a woman aged 40 to 55 in good health. Both conserved end residues are part of each CDR3. D genes are given only for firm matches.

v_call: TRBV29-1; d_call: NA; j_call: TRBJ1-2; cdr3_length: 14; cdr3_aa: CSVSIGTLNYGYTF
v_call: TRBV27; d_call: NA; j_call: TRBJ2-4; cdr3_length: 14; cdr3_aa: CATGLGSAKNIQYF
v_call: TRBV12-3/TRBV12-4; d_call: NA; j_call: TRBJ2-3; cdr3_length: 13; cdr3_aa: CASSVPSQDTQYF
v_call: TRBV11-2; d_call: NA; j_call: TRBJ2-5; cdr3_length: 15; cdr3_aa: CASSLEVVVSETQYF
v_call: TRBV9; d_call: TRBD2; j_call: NA; cdr3_length: 16; cdr3_aa: CASSVQISGDLKTQYF
v_call: TRBV27; d_call: NA; j_call: TRBJ2-3; cdr3_length: 16; cdr3_aa: CASSLLGSGSTDTQYF
v_call: TRBV5-1; d_call: NA; j_call: TRBJ2-1; cdr3_length: 12; cdr3_aa: CASGQSPNEQFF
v_call: TRBV10-3; d_call: NA; j_call: TRBJ1-5; cdr3_length: 14; cdr3_aa: CAISPDRSNQPQHF
v_call: TRBV28; d_call: TRBD2; j_call: TRBJ2-4; cdr3_length: 15; cdr3_aa: CASRPTLAGGYEQYF
v_call: TRBV20-1; d_call: TRBD2; j_call: TRBJ2-1; cdr3_length: 15; cdr3_aa: CSASLAGGPLNEQFF
v_call: TRBV6-2/TRBV6-3; d_call: NA; j_call: TRBJ2-2; cdr3_length: 14; cdr3_aa: CASSSLVITGELFF
v_call: TRBV10-3; d_call: NA; j_call: TRBJ1-1; cdr3_length: 14; cdr3_aa: CAIRDDPGGTEAFF
v_call: TRBV20-1; d_call: TRBD1; j_call: TRBJ2-7; cdr3_length: 15; cdr3_aa: CSARDGQGITYEQYF
v_call: TRBV6-2/TRBV6-3; d_call: NA; j_call: TRBJ2-3; cdr3_length: 13; cdr3_aa: CASSYPNRDAQYF
v_call: TRBV4-3; d_call: TRBD1; j_call: TRBJ1-6; cdr3_length: 15; cdr3_aa: CASSRSTGGSSPLHF
v_call: TRBV6-6; d_call: TRBD2; j_call: TRBJ2-3; cdr3_length: 13; cdr3_aa: CASSTREEDTQYF
v_call: TRBV11-2; d_call: TRBD2; j_call: TRBJ2-5; cdr3_length: 17; cdr3_aa: CASSKEGLAGEGETQYF
v_call: TRBV27; d_call: NA; j_call: TRBJ2-7; cdr3_length: 16; cdr3_aa: CASRQNRGGPSYEQYF
v_call: TRBV20-1; d_call: TRBD1; j_call: TRBJ2-3; cdr3_length: 12; cdr3_aa: CSTGGSTDTQYF
v_call: TRBV20-1; d_call: NA; j_call: NA; cdr3_length: 17; cdr3_aa: CSARGILAGRSYNEQYF
v_call: TRBV4-3; d_call: NA; j_call: TRBJ1-2; cdr3_length: 14; cdr3_aa: CASSRSWMNYGYTF
v_call: TRBV6-2/TRBV6-3; d_call: TRBD2; j_call: NA; cdr3_length: 16; cdr3_aa: CASSYGPGTSGYEQYF
v_call: TRBV6-2/TRBV6-3; d_call: NA; j_call: TRBJ2-7; cdr3_length: 16; cdr3_aa: CASSYSSGSVSYEQYF
v_call: TRBV19; d_call: NA; j_call: TRBJ2-1; cdr3_length: 14; cdr3_aa: CASSIRDTYNEQFF
v_call: TRBV28; d_call: TRBD2; j_call: TRBJ2-1; cdr3_length: 17; cdr3_aa: CASSSYGLAGVHTEQFF
v_call: TRBV27; d_call: TRBD2; j_call: TRBJ2-2; cdr3_length: 14; cdr3_aa: CASSPLREDGELFF
v_call: TRBV7-9; d_call: TRBD1; j_call: TRBJ2-7; cdr3_length: 15; cdr3_aa: CASSLKDRGGFEQYF
v_call: TRBV19; d_call: TRBD1; j_call: TRBJ1-2; cdr3_length: 14; cdr3_aa: CASRGMTGPEGYTF
v_call: TRBV4-1; d_call: TRBD2; j_call: TRBJ2-5; cdr3_length: 16; cdr3_aa: CASSQSRTSGAETQYF
v_call: TRBV7-9; d_call: TRBD2; j_call: TRBJ2-1; cdr3_length: 16; cdr3_aa: CATTSQLAGGNNEQFF
v_call: TRBV7-2; d_call: TRBD2; j_call: TRBJ2-3; cdr3_length: 16; cdr3_aa: CASSPASGGASDTQYF
v_call: TRBV27; d_call: NA; j_call: TRBJ1-6; cdr3_length: 15; cdr3_aa: CASSLQTTVRSPLHF
v_call: TRBV7-9; d_call: NA; j_call: TRBJ2-1; cdr3_length: 12; cdr3_aa: CASSLRFGEQFF
v_call: TRBV7-2; d_call: NA; j_call: TRBJ2-5; cdr3_length: 15; cdr3_aa: CASSLPGGQGETQYF
v_call: TRBV20-1; d_call: NA; j_call: NA; cdr3_length: 13; cdr3_aa: CSPREGANYEQYF
v_call: TRBV29-1; d_call: TRBD2; j_call: TRBJ2-1; cdr3_length: 14; cdr3_aa: CSGARLAGASEQFF
v_call: TRBV13; d_call: NA; j_call: TRBJ2-7; cdr3_length: 12; cdr3_aa: CASSLESHEQYF
v_call: TRBV20-1; d_call: TRBD1; j_call: TRBJ1-5; cdr3_length: 15; cdr3_aa: CSARMAQGASQPQHF
v_call: TRBV27; d_call: NA; j_call: TRBJ1-6; cdr3_length: 14; cdr3_aa: CASSLTSRNSPLHF
v_call: TRBV28; d_call: NA; j_call: TRBJ2-7; cdr3_length: 11; cdr3_aa: CASGGPYEQYF
v_call: TRBV7-2; d_call: NA; j_call: TRBJ1-2; cdr3_length: 14; cdr3_aa: CASSKQGSGYGYTF
v_call: TRBV4-2; d_call: NA; j_call: TRBJ2-1; cdr3_length: 14; cdr3_aa: CASSHGTLNNEQFF
v_call: TRBV6-2/TRBV6-3; d_call: TRBD1; j_call: TRBJ2-5; cdr3_length: 14; cdr3_aa: CASSYYTGAETQYF
v_call: TRBV28; d_call: TRBD1; j_call: TRBJ1-4; cdr3_length: 15; cdr3_aa: CASSLQGAKSEKLFF
v_call: TRBV6-1; d_call: NA; j_call: TRBJ2-7; cdr3_length: 13; cdr3_aa: CASRSGTYYEQYF
v_call: TRBV7-3; d_call: NA; j_call: TRBJ2-6; cdr3_length: 18; cdr3_aa: CASSLTGQALSGANVLTF
v_call: TRBV20-1; d_call: NA; j_call: TRBJ2-4; cdr3_length: 14; cdr3_aa: CSAYKQGMENIQYF
v_call: TRBV12-3/TRBV12-4; d_call: NA; j_call: TRBJ1-2; cdr3_length: 10; cdr3_aa: CASSLHGYTF
v_call: TRBV29-1; d_call: NA; j_call: TRBJ2-5; cdr3_length: 16; cdr3_aa: CSALIQGHEYQETQYF
v_call: TRBV7-2; d_call: NA; j_call: TRBJ2-5; cdr3_length: 16; cdr3_aa: CASSLLAVGYQETQYF
v_call: TRBV7-9; d_call: TRBD2; j_call: TRBJ2-5; cdr3_length: 17; cdr3_aa: CASSPWTSGGREETQYF
v_call: TRBV20-1; d_call: NA; j_call: TRBJ2-1; cdr3_length: 14; cdr3_aa: CSAKTELARGEQFF
v_call: TRBV5-5; d_call: TRBD2; j_call: TRBJ2-3; cdr3_length: 17; cdr3_aa: CASSKAGVGFSTDTQYF
v_call: TRBV20-1; d_call: TRBD1; j_call: TRBJ2-5; cdr3_length: 14; cdr3_aa: CSAGDSGGGETQYF